The source of this T cell receptor (beta chain) is a study of identical twins. Study outcomes and limitations: Conclusions were drawn cross-sectionally by statistical analysis, without following the same donors.

In regard to this clonotype: Its matching antigen is unknown.

V was clipped by 7 bases and J by 0 bases, with 6 bases between them. Per germline, CDR1 SQVTM and CDR2 ANQGSEA. There are 12 residues in the CDR3. One entry per CDR3 protein, called by TCRdb with MiXCR from the 5' RACE reads. Of about 220,000 distinct CDR3 sequences listed, more than 6.5% were seen once; the top ten hold more than 1.5%. These data are also associated with another study on yellow fever vaccine responses in identical twins. That work adds: Twins reportedly mounted vaccine T cell responses that seemed partly convergent, partly personalized.

The sequenced sample consisted of memory (CD45RO+) T cells sorted from blood. This clonotype was obtained from a woman aged 18-29 years in good health. The chain links TRBV29-1 to TRBJ2-2; unclear D gene. The CDR3 DNA reads TGCAGCGCCGACCCGAACACCGGGGAGCTGTTTTTT. It is translated as CSADPNTGELFF.